The present T cell receptor (beta chain) was sequenced within a study of post-analysis software for immune sequencing data. Study at large: Relapsing-remitting, secondary progressive and progressive-relapsing forms made up the multiple sclerosis disease courses. General study results and limits: Significantly decreased normalized Chao1 diversity was recorded for multiple sclerosis patients relative to controls. About 5 TRBV segments occurring more often in patients than controls included TRBV5-6, TRBV5-1 and TRBV20-1.

The germline V gene encodes CDR1 MNHEY and CDR2 SMNVEV (reference sequence). This CDR3 has 13 amino acids. Germline trimming cut 1 base from V and 6 bases from J; bases unmatched to any gene: 3. Included in the TCR beta cDNA libraries were unique molecular identifiers. TCRdb reprocessed the PCR reads via MiXCR and lists one record per CDR3 protein. The data hold 750,000 to 950,000 distinct CDR3 sequences, with around 46% observed a single time. In regard to this clonotype: What it binds is not known.

Sequences were obtained from blood. The receptor comes from a girl aged 10 to 17 with multiple sclerosis. The gene calls are TRBV27 and TRBJ2-7, with TRBD1 matching over 7 bases. The CDR3 here is CASSLFKGAEQYF. The CDR3 nucleotides are TGTGCCAGCAGTTTATTTAAGGGGGCCGAGCAGTACTTC.